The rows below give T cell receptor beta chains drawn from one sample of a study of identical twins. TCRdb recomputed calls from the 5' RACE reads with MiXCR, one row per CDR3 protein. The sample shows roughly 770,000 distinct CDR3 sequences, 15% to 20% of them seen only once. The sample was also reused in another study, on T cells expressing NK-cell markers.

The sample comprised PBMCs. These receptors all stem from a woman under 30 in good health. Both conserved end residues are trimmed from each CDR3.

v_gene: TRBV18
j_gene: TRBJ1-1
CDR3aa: ASSPGTWTNTEAF

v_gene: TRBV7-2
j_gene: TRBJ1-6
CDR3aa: ASSTDSNNSPLH

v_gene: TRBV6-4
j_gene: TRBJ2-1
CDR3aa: ASSASTSGNNEQF

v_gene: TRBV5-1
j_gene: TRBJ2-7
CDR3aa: ASRAIAGVPEQY

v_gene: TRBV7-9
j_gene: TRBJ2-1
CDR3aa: ASSTFRGYPEQF

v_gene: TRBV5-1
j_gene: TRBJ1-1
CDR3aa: ASRLQNTEAF

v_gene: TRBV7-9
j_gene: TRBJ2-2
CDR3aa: ASSSRGHGELF

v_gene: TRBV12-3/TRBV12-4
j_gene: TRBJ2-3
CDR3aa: ASSFPWAGVSTDTQY

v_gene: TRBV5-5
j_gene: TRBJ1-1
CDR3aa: ASSLWQNEAF

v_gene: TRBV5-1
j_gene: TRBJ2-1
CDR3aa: ASSFRLAGPPDEQF

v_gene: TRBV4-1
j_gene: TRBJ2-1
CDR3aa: ASSLGTGKRY

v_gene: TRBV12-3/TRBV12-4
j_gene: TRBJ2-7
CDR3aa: ASSMTLLAEQY

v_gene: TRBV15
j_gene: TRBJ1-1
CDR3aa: ATSRGQLDTEAF

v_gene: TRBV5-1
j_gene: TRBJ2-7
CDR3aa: ASSYPEGYEQY

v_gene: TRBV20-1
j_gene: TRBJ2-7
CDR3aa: SARDRRYSSYEQY

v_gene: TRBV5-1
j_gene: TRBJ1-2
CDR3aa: ASSLVGKNLLAGYT